These 18 T cell receptor beta chains came from one sample sequenced in a study of regulatory and conventional T cells in RAG deficiency. The data were produced by immunoSEQ multiplex PCR, yet TCRdb's version contains in-frame clones alone and is incomplete. This table holds under 35,000 clones, around 76% found once. Genomic DNA came from blood conventional CD4+ T cells gated CD25-low CD127-high. Another study also made use of these data, one on regulatory T cells. As that study records: Primers: 52 TRBV forward and 13 TRBJ reverse.

Sequences were obtained from CD4+ effector T cells sorted from blood. These receptors all stem from a human donor in good health.

The chain combines TRBV5-1 with TRBJ2-5; TRBD1 agrees at 9 bases. Unmatched junction bases numbered 3, after V lost 4 bases and J lost 2 bases. From germline, CDR1 is SGHRS and CDR2 YFSETQ. CDR3 length: 14 amino acids. DNA for the CDR3: TGCGCCAGCAGCCCCGGACAGGGGCAAGAGACCCAGTACTTC. Amino acids: CASSPGQGQETQYF.

This chain links TRBV12-5 with TRBJ1-6; 7 positions agree with TRBD1. The germline gives CDR1 LGHNT, CDR2 FRNRAP. The CDR3 has 16 amino acids. With 3 bases clipped from V and 9 bases from J, the junction kept 11 bases outside the gene matches. The CDR3 nucleotides read TGTGCTAGTGGTTTAATCGTCGGAGGGGGCGGTTCACCCCTCCACTTT. This sequence encodes CASGLIVGGGGSPLHF.

The rearrangement links TRBV19 to TRBJ2-7, with a possible D match to TRBD1 (6 bases). The CDR3 runs to 14 residues. Germline CDR1 is LNHDA and CDR2 is SQIVND (reference sequence). V dropped 8 bases and J dropped 3 bases, with 17 bases sitting between them. CDR3 amino acids: CASSTQGRYYEQYF. CDR3 nucleotides: TGTGCCAGTTCCACACAGGGTAGATACTACGAGCAGTACTTC.

V gene TRBV25-1 combines with J gene TRBJ1-1; D uncertain. The CDR3 length is 12 residues. Germline V gives CDR1 MGHDK, CDR2 SYGVNS. The V and J ends lost 3 bases and 3 bases respectively, with 5 bases between them. The CDR3 bases are TGTGCCAGCAGTGACAGCTACACTGAAGCTTTCTTT. Its translation: CASSDSYTEAFF.

The rearrangement links TRBV5-6 to TRBJ2-7; 7 bases line up with TRBD1. Trimming at V came to 1 base and at J to 5 bases, leaving 9 bases not matched to a gene. CDR1 and CDR2 from the germline V gene are SGHDT and YYEEEE. CDR3 size: 15 residues. CDR3 nucleotide sequence: TGTGCCAGCAGCTTGTACGACAGGGAGAGGCACGAGCAGTACTTC. It is translated as CASSLYDRERHEQYF.

The gene calls are TRBV5-1 and TRBJ2-1; D uncertain. CDR1 is SGHRS, CDR2 YFSETQ, per germline. This CDR3 is built from 15 residues. Trimming took 1 base from V and 1 from J, leaving 9 bases between them. The CDR3: CASSLNTGSYNEQFF. The CDR3 DNA follows: TGCGCCAGCAGCTTGAACACTGGATCCTACAATGAGCAGTTCTTC. Variable domain in full (rest from reference TRBV5-1 and TRBJ2-1): KAGVTQTPRYLIKTRGQQVTLSCSPISGHRSVSWYQQTPGQGLQFLFEYFSETQRNKGNFPGRFSGRQFSNSRSEMNVSTLELGDSALYLCASSLNTGSYNEQFFGPGTRLTVL.

The chain uses TRBV15 and TRBJ2-1; D is possibly TRBD1 (5 bases). The CDR3 extends over 15 amino acids. The V gene lost 0 bases and the J gene lost 8 bases, with 14 bases spanning the gap. Germline CDR1 is LNHNV and CDR2 is YYDKDF (reference sequence). The CDR3 is CATSRDGSQGYEQFF. The CDR3 DNA sequence: TGTGCCACCAGCAGAGATGGTTCTCAGGGCTATGAGCAGTTCTTC.

The chain couples TRBV18 to TRBJ2-2; 12 nucleotides match TRBD1. The CDR3 sequence is 14 residues long. V shed 3 bases, J shed 14 bases, and the junction held 7 bases outside the gene matches. Germline V gene data show CDR1 as KGHSH and CDR2 as LQKENI. In nucleotides, the CDR3 is TGTGCCAGCTCACCGGGACAGGGGGCGCCCCCCCTGTTTTTT. It specifies CASSPGQGAPPLFF.

The table lists this clone with a few counts. The chain joins TRBV19 to TRBJ1-6; TRBD1 might be the D (6 bases). V was pared by 3 bases and J by 6 bases, with 9 bases between. The CDR3 has 14 residues. From germline, CDR1 is LNHDA and CDR2 SQIVND (reference sequence). The chain's CDR3 is CASSILGGNSPLHF. CDR3 in DNA: TGTGCCAGTAGTATTTTAGGGGGTAATTCACCCCTCCACTTT.

V gene TRBV2 combines with J gene TRBJ2-7, with TRBD2 matching 11 bases. With V trimmed by 4 bases and J by 4 bases, 9 bases remained unmatched. The CDR3 spans 16 residues. CDR1 SNHLY and CDR2 FYNNEI come from the germline V gene. The DNA of the CDR3 is TGTGCCAGCAGTGGGACTAGCGGGTTGAATGGATACGAGCAGTACTTC. The encoded protein is CASSGTSGLNGYEQYF.

The chain combines TRBV21-1 with TRBJ2-1; the table names TRBD1, a call not compared with the DNA. TRBV21-1 is described as a pseudogene. This CDR3 spans 16 amino acids. CDR3: CASSKGGQGHYNEQFF. The CDR3 DNA reads as TGTGCCAGCAGCAAAGGGGGACAGGGTCACTACAATGAGCAGTTCTTC.

The chain is built from TRBV7-9 and TRBJ1-1; possible D gene TRBD1, 6 bases. The CDR3 extends over 15 amino acids. Germline CDR1 is SEHNR and CDR2 is FQNEAQ (reference sequence). With 6 bases removed from V and 2 bases from J, the gap between germline ends came to 16 bases. The CDR3 spells CASRPFRDTNTEAFF. In nucleotides, the CDR3 is TGTGCCAGCAGGCCTTTCAGGGACACTAACACTGAAGCTTTCTTT. Full variable domain (remainder filled in from reference TRBV7-9 and TRBJ1-1): DTGVSQNPRHKITKRGQNVTFRCDPISEHNRLYWYRQTLGQGPEFLTYFQNEAQLEKSRLLSDRFSAERPKGSFSTLEIQRTEQGDSAMYLCASRPFRDTNTEAFFGQGTRLTVV.

The V call is TRBV6-1, the J call TRBJ1-5, with 11 bases fitting TRBD1. CDR1 and CDR2 from the germline V gene are MNHNS and SASEGT. The CDR3 extends over 16 amino acids. V shed 3 bases, J shed 4 bases, and the junction held 5 bases outside the gene matches. In DNA form, the CDR3 reads TGTGCCAGCAGTGATCTTGGGACAGGGGGAAATCAGCCCCAGCATTTT. This encodes CASSDLGTGGNQPQHF.

The count of this clone is one. This chain's CDR3 is CAWSVSGGASYGYTF. CDR3 nucleotides: TGTGCCTGGAGTGTATCTGGGGGCGCGAGCTATGGCTACACCTTC. The rearrangement uses TRBV30 and TRBJ1-2, with a tentative D call TRBD1 (6 bases). Trimming removed 0 bases at V and 4 bases at J, with 15 bases between. The CDR3 runs 15 residues. The germline V gene has CDR1 GTSNPN and CDR2 SVGIG (reference sequence).

This clone was seen a handful of times. V usage is TRBV6-4 and J usage is TRBJ2-2; 10 bases are a match to TRBD1. Germline lookup yields CDR1 MRHNA and CDR2 SNTAGT. Trimming removed 6 bases from V and 0 bases from J; junction bases left unmatched: 4. The CDR3 is made up of 16 amino acids. This CDR3 is CASRPTGGANTGELFF. CDR3 in DNA: TGTGCCAGCAGGCCGACAGGGGGCGCGAACACCGGGGAGCTGTTTTTT.

The chain carries TRBV6-4 and TRBJ2-2, with D hard to call. The CDR3 consists of 12 residues. Trimming stripped 4 bases from V and 9 bases from J, with 9 bases between. Germline-derived CDR1 and CDR2 are MRHNA and SNTAGT. CDR3 residues: CASSVPTRELFF. DNA for the CDR3: TGTGCCAGCAGTGTCCCGACCCGGGAGCTGTTTTTT.

This sequence joins TRBV2 and TRBJ1-5; the match to TRBD1 covers 9 bases. Trimming took 6 bases from V and 4 from J; bases not matched to a gene: 7. Per germline, CDR1 SNHLY and CDR2 FYNNEI. This CDR3 region has 15 residues. The DNA for the CDR3 is TGTGCCAGCAGCCGGACAGGGGCCTTTAATCAGCCCCAGCATTTT. Residues: CASSRTGAFNQPQHF.

The chain carries TRBV10-1 and TRBJ2-5, with D uncertain. Trimming shortened V by 10 bases and J by 4 bases, and 16 bases separated the two germline ends. The CDR3 sequence is 13 residues long. Germline V CDR1 and CDR2: WNHNN, SYGVQD (reference sequence). In DNA form, the CDR3 reads TGCGCCACCGCGACTGGGAACGGAGAGACCCAGTACTTC. Translation gives CATATGNGETQYF.